The 25 T cell receptor beta chains given below trace back to one sample, sequenced in a study of cytomegalovirus exposure and HLA in healthy donors. The primer mix had 60 Vbeta and 13 Jbeta primers. Generated by immunoSEQ multiplex PCR, the TCRdb table keeps only in-frame clones and is missing some. Recorded for this sample: 55,000 to 85,000 clones. Sequences were obtained from PBMCs. The receptors were gathered from a female donor in good health and CMV-seropositive.

The rearrangement joins TRBV4-3 to TRBJ2-1; 7 nucleotides line up with TRBD2. The CDR3 length is 16 residues. The germline V gene has CDR1 LGHNA and CDR2 YSLEER. V gave up 3 bases and J gave up 7 bases; unmatched junction bases: 12. The CDR3 reads CASSQPSGLARNEQFF. The CDR3 nucleotides are TGCGCCAGCAGCCAGCCTAGCGGCCTAGCGCGTAATGAGCAGTTCTTC.

The chain couples TRBV25-1 to TRBJ2-2; D perhaps matches TRBD2 (7 bases). Per germline, CDR1 MGHDK and CDR2 SYGVNS. Deletions cut 3 bases from V and 2 bases from J, with 13 bases between. This CDR3 is built from 16 residues. CDR3 region: CASSDVGGANTGELFF. The CDR3 DNA is TGTGCCAGCAGTGACGTGGGGGGGGCTAACACCGGGGAGCTGTTTTTT.

The rearrangement joins TRBV13 to TRBJ2-7; no clear D gene. Germline V gives CDR1 PRHDT, CDR2 FYEKMQ (reference sequence). V was shortened by 0 bases and J by 0 bases, with 6 bases between the two germline ends. The CDR3 length is 14 residues. The CDR3, as DNA: TGTGCCAGCAGCTTAGGACGACACTCCTACGAGCAGTACTTC. It yields the protein CASSLGRHSYEQYF.

The V and J genes are TRBV19 and TRBJ2-7; D possibly corresponds to TRBD1 (8 bases). CDR1 and CDR2 (germline): LNHDA, SQIVND (reference sequence). The CDR3 runs to 14 residues. Trimming stripped 4 bases from V and 3 bases from J, with 13 bases between. CDR3 region: CASSKQGGNYEQYF. CDR3 DNA sequence: TGTGCCAGTAGTAAACAGGGGGGGAACTACGAGCAGTACTTC.

The chain has TRBV6-5 and TRBJ2-7, with D possibly TRBD1 on 5 matching bases. V was shortened by 5 bases and J by 1 base, with 12 bases between the two germline ends. The CDR3 extends over 14 amino acids. Germline V gene data show CDR1 as MNHEY and CDR2 as SVGAGI. This CDR3 is CASSLLGASYEQYF. The CDR3 DNA reads TGTGCCAGCAGTCTACTTGGGGCATCCTACGAGCAGTACTTC.

The CDR3 bases are TGTGCCAGCAGTGAAGGGTTTTTCGGGCGGGGACAGGACAATGAGCAGTTCTTC. Residues: CASSEGFFGRGQDNEQFF. The chain has TRBV6-1 and TRBJ2-1; 8 bases are shared with TRBD1. The V and J ends lost 1 base and 5 bases, in that order; junction bases with no gene match: 13. CDR1 MNHNS and CDR2 SASEGT come from the germline V gene. The CDR3 runs to 18 residues.

This chain joins TRBV28 and TRBJ2-7; 7 nucleotides match TRBD1. The CDR3 length is 16 residues. CDR1 is MDHEN and CDR2 is SYDVKM in the germline V gene. J was trimmed by 2 bases and V by 3 bases; bases with no gene match: 10. The CDR3 protein is CASSFSDRPHAYEQYF. The CDR3 nucleotides read TGTGCCAGCAGTTTCTCGGACAGGCCTCACGCCTACGAGCAGTACTTC.

The chain employs TRBV4-2 and TRBJ2-1, with 13 bases lining up with TRBD2. The germline CDR1 and CDR2 sequences are LGHNA and YNFKEQ. With 1 base clipped from V and 8 bases from J, the junction kept 11 bases outside the gene matches. This CDR3 is 18 amino acids long. CDR3 sequence reads: CASSQGDRTSGRDHEQFF. The DNA of the CDR3 is TGTGCCAGCAGCCAAGGGGACCGGACTAGCGGGAGAGATCATGAGCAGTTCTTC.

The chain links TRBV9 to TRBJ1-2; D is uncertain. The CDR3 sequence is 13 residues long. CDR1 and CDR2 (germline): SGDLS, YYNGEE. The CDR3 nucleotides read TGTCCAGAGCGGAGTGGACGTAACTATGGCTACACCTTC. Protein sequence: CPERSGRNYGYTF. Supplemented by reference TRBV9 and TRBJ1-2, the full variable domain reads DSGVTQTPKHLITATGQRVTLRCSPRSGDLSVYWYQQSLDQGLQFLIQYYNGEERAKGNILERFSAQQFPDLHSELNLSSLELGDSALYFCPERSGRNYGYTFGSGTRLTVV.

The chain recombines TRBV28 with TRBJ2-2; TRBD1 might be the D (6 bases). V lost 6 bases and J 7 bases, leaving 9 bases between the germline ends. The CDR3 runs to 12 residues. CDR1 and CDR2 (germline): MDHEN, SYDVKM. The CDR3 coding sequence is TGTGCCAGCAGGGGGGCCCGCGGGGAGCTGTTTTTT. It yields the protein CASRGARGELFF. Based on the CDR3 plus reference TRBV28 and TRBJ2-2, the full variable domain is DVKVTQSSRYLVKRTGEKVFLECVQDMDHENMFWYRQDPGLGLRLIYFSYDVKMKEKGDIPEGYSVSREKKERFSLILESASTNQTSMYLCASRGARGELFFGEGSRLTVL.

The genes are TRBV29-1 and TRBJ2-7; D is ambiguous. The ends were cut back, 4 bases at V and 1 base at J, with 8 bases in the middle. The CDR3 runs 12 residues. Germline V CDR1 and CDR2: SQVTM, ANQGSEA. The CDR3 DNA reads as TGCAGCGTTGTTACAGCTTCCTACGAGCAGTACTTC. Protein: CSVVTASYEQYF.

This chain connects TRBV19 to TRBJ1-6; TRBD1 matches at 7 bases. This CDR3 spans 16 amino acids. V gave up 3 bases and J gave up 9 bases; unmatched junction bases: 11. CDR1 is LNHDA and CDR2 is SQIVND in the germline V gene (reference sequence). CDR3: CASSIRQGVGLSPLHF. The DNA of the CDR3 is TGTGCCAGTAGTATTCGACAGGGTGTGGGCCTTTCACCCCTCCACTTT.

J is TRBJ1-2 and V is TRBV15; 8 bases are a match to TRBD1. V dropped 4 bases and J dropped 5; count of bases not matched to a gene: 6. This CDR3 comprises 14 residues. Germline CDR1 LNHNV, CDR2 YYDKDF (reference sequence). This CDR3 reads CATSTLQGGYGYTF. The CDR3 DNA sequence: TGTGCCACCAGCACATTACAGGGGGGTTATGGCTACACCTTC.

J is TRBJ2-7 and V is TRBV15; 16 bases agree with TRBD2. Germline V gives CDR1 LNHNV, CDR2 YYDKDF (reference sequence). With V trimmed by 0 bases and J by 6 bases, 8 bases remained unmatched. The CDR3 spans 18 residues. CDR3: CATSRDLGTSGGGREQYF. CDR3 sequence (DNA): TGTGCCACCAGCAGAGACCTGGGGACTAGCGGGGGGGGGCGCGAGCAGTACTTC.

The chain couples TRBV6-6 to TRBJ2-5, with a possible D match to TRBD1 (6 bases). CDR1 MNHNY and CDR2 SVGAGI come from the germline V gene (reference sequence). There are 14 residues in the CDR3. The V end lost 6 bases, the J end lost 3 bases, and 14 bases lay between the germline ends. The CDR3 coding sequence is TGTGCCAGCAGACTGAACAGGGTAAAAGAGACCCAGTACTTC. It is translated as CASRLNRVKETQYF.

To note about this clone: This specimen includes other DNA sequences encoding the same CDR3. The chain links TRBV11-3 to TRBJ2-7; D gene unclear. V lost 2 bases and J 0 bases, leaving 5 bases between the germline ends. The germline CDR1 and CDR2 sequences are SGHNT and YENEEA. CDR3 length: 13 amino acids. The CDR3: CASSLTSSYEQYF. CDR3 in DNA: TGTGCCAGCAGCTTAACCAGCTCCTACGAGCAGTACTTC.

The chain uses TRBV29-1 and TRBJ2-7; the D gene is possibly TRBD2 (6 bases). There are 13 residues in the CDR3. The germline V gene encodes CDR1 SQVTM and CDR2 ANQGSEA. CDR3 bases: TGCGGTGCTTGGGATTCGGGGGTGAGAGAGCAGTACTTC. Its translation is CGAWDSGVREQYF.

The gene calls are TRBV5-1 and TRBJ2-1; TRBD1 matches at 7 bases. V lost 0 bases, J lost 8 bases, and 5 bases stayed unmatched. Germline V gene data show CDR1 as SGHRS and CDR2 as YFSETQ. The CDR3 spans 14 residues. CDR3 bases: TGCGCCAGCAGCTTGGGACAGGGTGGGGATGAGCAGTTCTTC. Translated: CASSLGQGGDEQFF.

The chain links TRBV27 to TRBJ2-1; a possible D gene is TRBD1 (6 bases). Germline values: CDR1 MNHEY, CDR2 SMNVEV (reference sequence). V lost 0 bases to trimming and J lost 10 bases, with 13 bases between them. The CDR3 length is 14 residues. The DNA of the CDR3 is TGTGCCAGCAGTTTATCCCGACAGGTAGGCGAGCAGTTCTTC. It codes for CASSLSRQVGEQFF.

The chain carries TRBV28 and TRBJ2-1; D is perhaps TRBD2 (6 bases). CDR3 length: 12 amino acids. In germline, CDR1 is MDHEN, CDR2 SYDVKM. Trimming left V 5 bases short and J 16 bases short, with 18 bases between. This CDR3 is CASSLPGTWHFF. DNA of the CDR3: TGTGCCAGCAGTCTCCCCGGGACTTGGCACTTCTTC. Drawing the rest from reference TRBV28 and TRBJ2-1, the complete variable domain is DVKVTQSSRYLVKRTGEKVFLECVQDMDHENMFWYRQDPGLGLRLIYFSYDVKMKEKGDIPEGYSVSREKKERFSLILESASTNQTSMYLCASSLPGTWHFFGPGTRLTVL.

The V and J genes are TRBV5-1 and TRBJ2-7; weak D call: TRBD2 (6 bases). The CDR3 sequence is 14 residues long. Germline V gene sequence: CDR1 SGHRS, CDR2 YFSETQ. Trimming pared 3 bases from V and 7 bases from J, leaving 17 bases between. CDR3 amino acids: CASSSTGLLREQYF. Written as DNA, the CDR3 is TGCGCCAGCAGCTCCACGGGACTCCTGAGGGAGCAGTACTTC.

The V and J genes are TRBV15 and TRBJ1-2; no reliable D call. Germline values: CDR1 LNHNV, CDR2 YYDKDF (reference sequence). This CDR3 is built from 14 residues. With 0 bases removed from V and 5 bases from J, the gap between germline ends came to 10 bases. The CDR3 spells CATSREVTGYGYTF. CDR3 coding DNA: TGTGCCACCAGCAGAGAGGTTACGGGGTATGGCTACACCTTC.

The chain employs TRBV7-2 and TRBJ1-2; no definite D call. Per the germline V gene, CDR1 is SGHTA and CDR2 is FQGNSA. V lost 5 bases, J lost 4 bases, and 17 bases lay in between. There are 15 residues in the CDR3. The CDR3 protein is CASSNLTAGPYGYTF. For the CDR3, the DNA is TGTGCCAGCAGCAACTTAACCGCAGGTCCCTATGGCTACACCTTC.

The V and J genes are TRBV18 and TRBJ1-2; D perhaps matches TRBD1 (6 bases). Trimming removed 3 bases from V and 2 bases from J, with 13 bases in between. This CDR3 spans 15 amino acids. CDR1 and CDR2 from the germline V gene are KGHSH and LQKENI. The DNA for the CDR3 is TGTGCCAGCTCACCGGGGGCAGCTGGGAACTATGGCTACACCTTC. Translated, it gives CASSPGAAGNYGYTF. Full variable domain (remainder filled in from reference TRBV18 and TRBJ1-2): NAGVMQNPRHLVRRRGQEARLRCSPMKGHSHVYWYRQLPEEGLKFMVYLQKENIIDESGMPKERFSAEFPKEGPSILRIQQVVRGDSAAYFCASSPGAAGNYGYTFGSGTRLTVV.

Considering frequency, this clone is medium-sized. A read error may account for a junction end that differs from germline. The chain has TRBV7-7 and TRBJ2-5; 9 bases line up with TRBD2. Germline V CDR1 and CDR2: SSHAT, FNYEAQ (reference sequence). The CDR3 loop spans 14 amino acids. Here the CDR3 DNA reads TGTGCTAGCAGCCCTACTAGCGGGCAAGAGACCCAGTACTTC. It translates to CASSPTSGQETQYF. The variable domain in full, with the rest retrieved from reference TRBV7-7 and TRBJ2-5, is GAGVSQSPRYKVTKRGQDVTLRCDPISSHATLYWYQQALGQGPEFLTYFNYEAQPDKSGLPSDRFSAERPEGSISTLTIQRTEQRDSAMYRCASSPTSGQETQYFGPGTRLLVL.